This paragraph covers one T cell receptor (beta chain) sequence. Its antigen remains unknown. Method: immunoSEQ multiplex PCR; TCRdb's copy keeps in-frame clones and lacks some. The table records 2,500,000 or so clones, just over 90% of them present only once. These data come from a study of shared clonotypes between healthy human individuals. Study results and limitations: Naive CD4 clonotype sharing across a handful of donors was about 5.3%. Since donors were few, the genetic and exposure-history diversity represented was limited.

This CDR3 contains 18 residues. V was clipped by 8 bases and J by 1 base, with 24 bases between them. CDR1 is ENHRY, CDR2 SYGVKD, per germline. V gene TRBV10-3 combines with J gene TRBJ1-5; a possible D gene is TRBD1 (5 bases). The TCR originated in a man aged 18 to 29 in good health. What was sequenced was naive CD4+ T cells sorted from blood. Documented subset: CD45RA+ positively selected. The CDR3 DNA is TGTGCCATCGGAACCGGGACGGACTCTACGGGGAGCAATCAGCCCCAGCATTTT. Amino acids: CAIGTGTDSTGSNQPQHF.